Below, 11 T cell receptor beta chains from the same sample are listed, as sequenced in a study of cytotoxic CD8 clonotypes in ibrutinib-treated CLL. The protocol was immunoSEQ multiplex PCR, while the TCRdb copy is restricted to in-frame clones and leaves out a portion. Among approximately 330,000 clones listed, roughly 85% were seen once. The material was PBMCs, obtained before ibrutinib treatment. Receptor source: a human donor with chronic lymphocytic leukemia.

This sequence joins TRBV6-5 and TRBJ1-2; D perhaps matches TRBD1 (5 bases). Per germline, CDR1 MNHEY and CDR2 SVGAGI. V lost 5 bases and J lost 4, with 14 bases in between. The CDR3 is 14 residues long. CDR3 nucleotides: TGTGCCAGCAGTCAGGGAACCCCCAGCTATGGCTACACCTTC. Amino acids: CASSQGTPSYGYTF.

J is TRBJ1-5 and V is TRBV6-1, with D possibly matching TRBD1 (5 bases). V was shortened by 0 bases and J by 5 bases, with 14 bases between the two germline ends. The CDR3 covers 16 residues. Germline V gene sequence: CDR1 MNHNS, CDR2 SASEGT. The CDR3 region has the DNA TGTGCCAGCAGTGAAGCGCGCAGGGCCGGGGATCAGCCCCAGCATTTT. This translates into CASSEARRAGDQPQHF.

The V call is TRBV28, the J call TRBJ2-7; D remains unclear. The V end was cut by 5 bases, the J end by 3 bases, with 11 bases between. Germline V gene data show CDR1 as MDHEN and CDR2 as SYDVKM. This CDR3 is built from 13 residues. This CDR3 is CASSGVTNYEQYF. The CDR3 DNA reads as TGTGCCAGCAGTGGAGTGACGAACTACGAGCAGTACTTC.

This chain uses TRBV6-1 with TRBJ1-4; 12 bases agree with TRBD1. Germline V lookup: CDR1 MNHNS, CDR2 SASEGT. This CDR3 has 18 amino acids. V gave up 2 bases and J gave up 8 bases; unmatched junction bases: 12. In DNA form, the CDR3 reads TGTGCCAGCAGTGAATTTTTGGGACAGGGGGCTGAGGGAGAAAAACTGTTTTTT. Amino acids: CASSEFLGQGAEGEKLFF.

The sample holds a few counts of this clone. This sequence joins TRBV4-1 and TRBJ2-1; D unresolved. In germline, CDR1 is MGHRA, CDR2 YSYEKL. V was cut by 5 bases and J by 10 bases, with 9 bases left in between. The CDR3 has 11 residues. The CDR3 DNA reads as TGCGCCAGCAGCTGGTCGGCAGAGCAGTTCTTC. Its translation is CASSWSAEQFF.

The V gene is TRBV18, the J gene TRBJ1-5, with a weak D call TRBD1 (6 bases). CDR3 length: 15 amino acids. In germline, CDR1 is KGHSH, CDR2 LQKENI. V lost 2 bases, J lost 3 bases, and 11 bases lay in between. In nucleotides, the CDR3 is TGTGCCAGCTCACCAGGGGGCGCGTTCAATCAGCCCCAGCATTTT. Residues: CASSPGGAFNQPQHF.

The V gene is TRBV2, the J gene TRBJ1-4; D call uncertain. Germline CDR1 and CDR2: SNHLY and FYNNEI. The CDR3 covers 13 residues. Trimming shortened V by 6 bases and J by 4 bases, and 9 bases separated the two germline ends. The CDR3 nucleotides are TGTGCCAGCAGGGCTGACCTTAATGAAAAACTGTTTTTT. Translated, it gives CASRADLNEKLFF.

The chain is built from TRBV18 and TRBJ1-3; D is unclear. The CDR3 is 12 residues long. Germline V gene data show CDR1 as KGHSH and CDR2 as LQKENI. V dropped 0 bases and J dropped 3 bases, with 0 bases sitting between them. The chain's CDR3 is CASSPPGNTIYF. The CDR3 nucleotides are TGTGCCAGCTCACCACCTGGAAACACCATATATTTT. The whole variable domain, remainder taken from reference TRBV18 and TRBJ1-3, is NAGVMQNPRHLVRRRGQEARLRCSPMKGHSHVYWYRQLPEEGLKFMVYLQKENIIDESGMPKERFSAEFPKEGPSILRIQQVVRGDSAAYFCASSPPGNTIYFGEGSWLTVV.

This clone was counted between two and nine times. The J gene is TRBJ2-5, the V gene TRBV2, with unresolved D. Germline V gene data show CDR1 as SNHLY and CDR2 as FYNNEI. The CDR3 is 11 residues long. V was trimmed by 4 bases and J by 5 bases, leaving 5 bases between them. CDR3 loop: CASSVTETQYF. The DNA for the CDR3 is TGTGCCAGCAGTGTTACGGAGACCCAGTACTTC.

The chain is built from TRBV5-4 and TRBJ1-1; TRBD1 matches at 8 bases. V shed 2 bases and J 0 bases; nucleotides not matched to a gene: 9. CDR3 length: 17 amino acids. The germline V gene encodes CDR1 SGHNT and CDR2 YYREEE (reference sequence). CDR3: CASSFFRGLTLNTEAFF. DNA for the CDR3: TGTGCCAGCAGCTTTTTCAGGGGGCTTACCCTGAACACTGAAGCTTTCTTT. The complete variable domain, with remaining parts taken from reference TRBV5-4 and TRBJ1-1, reads ETGVTQSPTHLIKTRGQQVTLRCSSQSGHNTVSWYQQALGQGPQFIFQYYREEENGRGNFPPRFSGLQFPNYSSELNVNALELDDSALYLCASSFFRGLTLNTEAFFGQGTRLTVV.

This chain links TRBV14 with TRBJ2-7, with D possibly matching TRBD2 (6 bases). This CDR3 contains 14 residues. CDR1 is SGHDN, CDR2 FVKESK, per germline. The germline V and J ends were trimmed by 2 bases and 1 base, with 9 bases remaining between them. CDR3 sequence: CASSQQLASYEQYF. The CDR3 DNA sequence: TGTGCCAGCAGCCAACAACTAGCTTCCTACGAGCAGTACTTC.